A selection of T cell receptor beta chains follows, all from one sample in a study of blood T cells in healthy people across ages. TCRdb itself ran the 5' RACE reads through MiXCR, one entry per CDR3 protein. The data show about 780,000 distinct CDR3 sequences, about 42% seen once. The material sequenced was blood. The receptor source for this set is an elderly man in good health. The CDR3 runs from the conserved cysteine through the conserved F or W. The order of the fields is V gene, clone size, D gene, J gene, CDR3 protein, CDR3 DNA. The D gene is left open where the match is weak. The size of a clone is reported for some rows only, either as once, few or many, or as a class for expanded clones.

TRBV6-1,-,TRBD2,TRBJ2-5,CASSESSGRLQETQYF,TGTGCCAGCAGTGAATCTAGCGGGAGGCTTCAAGAGACCCAGTACTTC
TRBV2,-,TRBD2,TRBJ2-1,CAIISGKGPTNPYNEQFF,TGTGCCATCATAAGCGGGAAGGGTCCCACAAATCCCTACAATGAGCAGTTCTTC
TRBV5-5,-,-,TRBJ2-3,CASSSGGWVTDTQYF,TGTGCCAGCAGCTCCGGGGGTTGGGTCACAGATACGCAGTATTTT
TRBV29-1,-,TRBD1,TRBJ1-2,CSVERQGDSGYTF,TGCAGCGTTGAACGCCAGGGGGATTCTGGCTACACCTTC
TRBV30,-,TRBD2,TRBJ2-7,CAWSPGRTSGTREQYF,TGTGCCTGGAGTCCCGGTCGCACTAGCGGGACGCGCGAGCAGTACTTC
TRBV7-3,once,TRBD2,TRBJ2-1,CASSLLAENEQFF,TGTGCCAGCAGCTTACTAGCGGAGAATGAGCAGTTCTTC
TRBV5-1,-,TRBD2,TRBJ2-1,CASSALTSGVSSYNEQFF,TGCGCCAGCAGCGCTTTGACTAGCGGGGTAAGCTCCTACAATGAGCAGTTCTTC
TRBV9,few,-,TRBJ2-5,CASSPLDRETQYF,TGTGCCAGCAGCCCACTAGATCGGGAGACCCAGTACTTC
TRBV29-1,few,TRBD1,TRBJ1-1,CSVEIRLEDRLNTEAFF,TGCAGCGTTGAAATTCGGTTGGAGGACAGGCTGAACACTGAAGCTTTCTTT
TRBV6-2/TRBV6-3,few,TRBD1,TRBJ1-5,CASSPGTGGVQHF,TGTGCCAGCAGCCCCGGGACAGGGGGCGTCCAGCATTTT
TRBV7-9,few,TRBD1,TRBJ2-6,CASTPGQGAGGANVLTF,TGTGCCAGCACCCCAGGACAGGGGGCAGGAGGGGCCAACGTCCTGACTTTC
TRBV12-3/TRBV12-4,-,-,TRBJ2-3,CASSDDTLGADVEYF,TGTGCCAGCAGTGACGACACACTGGGAGCAGATGTGGAGTATTTT
TRBV7-2,-,-,TRBJ2-1,CASSLGPGRYNEQFF,TGTGCCAGCAGCTTAGGTCCGGGTCGATACAATGAGCAGTTCTTC
TRBV10-3,few,-,TRBJ1-1,CAISGRTNTEAFF,TGTGCCATCAGTGGACGAACGAACACTGAAGCTTTCTTT
TRBV7-2,-,-,TRBJ2-4,CASSLASDLAKNIQYF,TGTGCCAGCAGCTTAGCTTCCGACCTGGCCAAAAACATTCAGTACTTC
TRBV19,-,TRBD1,TRBJ1-5,CASSVGQYSNQPQHF,TGTGCCAGTAGTGTGGGACAGTATAGCAATCAGCCCCAGCATTTT
TRBV6-1,few,TRBD2,TRBJ2-3,CASSEISGSIDTQYF,TGTGCCAGCAGTGAAATTAGCGGGAGTATAGATACGCAGTATTTT
TRBV6-6,many,-,TRBJ2-2,CASRGTGELFF,TGTGCCAGCAGGGGAACCGGGGAGCTGTTTTTT